This TCR beta chain stems from a study of T-cell reconstitution after alpha-beta-depleted transplantation in children. Study findings and constraints: By about two months after transplant, alpha-beta T cells reportedly arose from several hundred graft clones that had expanded. TCRbeta diversity was high at day 60 in some patients (a result of surviving recipient T cells and thymic progenitors). At one year after transplant, newly produced T cells mostly accounted for T-cell counts and diversity.

Preparing the TCRbeta library involved the use of unique molecular identifiers. Via MiXCR, TCRdb re-called the PCR reads, giving one row per CDR3 protein. This table holds 780,000 or so distinct CDR3 sequences, 15% to 20% found once. As for this clonotype: The antigen is undetermined.

The V and J ends lost 0 bases and 1 base respectively, with 9 bases between them. The germline V gene has CDR1 LNHNV and CDR2 YYDKDF (reference sequence). CDR3 size: 15 residues. Here the sequenced sample was PBMCs, mostly from graft donor cells, taken 360 days after TCRalphabeta/CD19-depleted stem cell transplant. The chain joins TRBV15 to TRBJ1-2; no clear D. The clonotype was recovered from a male patient younger than 18 who had a stem cell transplant for acute lymphoblastic leukemia, so the T cells may come from the graft donor. CDR3 sequence (DNA): TGTGCCACCAGCAGAGATTACTCCGGTAACTATGGCTACACCTTC. It codes for CATSRDYSGNYGYTF.